Each of the 32 T cell receptor beta chains below was sequenced from the same sample in a study of T cell responses to AZD1222 COVID-19 vaccine. The table came from immunoSEQ multiplex PCR; TCRdb's copy has only in-frame clones and leaves some out. Of 100,000 to 150,000 clones listed, about 90% were seen once; the top ten hold more than 5.5%. The source was peripheral blood, collected on day 0 of AZD1222 vaccination. The source is an adult in good health.

The chain couples TRBV2 to TRBJ1-4, with D unclear. Deletions cut 5 bases from V and 17 bases from J, with 15 bases between. The CDR3 covers 11 residues. Germline CDR1 reads SNHLY; CDR2 reads FYNNEI. Here the CDR3 reads CASSRWEESFF. Here the CDR3 DNA reads TGTGCCAGCAGTCGGTGGGAGGAAAGCTTTTTT.

This clone was picked up a small number of times. This rearrangement joins TRBV3-1 (or the pseudogene TRBV3-2) to TRBJ1-3; D unclear. The V gene lost 0 bases and the J gene lost 4 bases, with 10 bases spanning the gap. Germline V gives CDR1 LGHDT, CDR2 YNNKEL (reference sequence). The CDR3 totals 15 residues. This CDR3 reads CASSQDLSHGNTIYF. The CDR3 nucleotides are TGTGCCAGCAGCCAAGACCTCTCTCACGGAAACACCATATATTTT.

The genes are TRBV18 and TRBJ2-1; TRBD1 matches at 7 bases. V was clipped by 3 bases and J by 3 bases; unmatched bases: 8. The CDR3 runs to 16 residues. CDR1 and CDR2 (germline): KGHSH, LQKENI. The CDR3, as DNA: TGTGCCAGCTCACCTCCTGGGACAGTAAACTACAATGAGCAGTTCTTC. Its protein product is CASSPPGTVNYNEQFF.

The chain has TRBV5-6 and TRBJ1-2; TRBD1 might be the D (6 bases). With 4 bases removed from V and 13 bases from J, the gap between germline ends came to 29 bases. Germline loops: CDR1 SGHDT, CDR2 YYEEEE. The CDR3 is 16 residues long. CDR3 bases: TGTGCCAGCAGCCCGGGGTCTCAATATATTCGCGGGACATCCACCTTC. Residues: CASSPGSQYIRGTSTF.

The V call is TRBV5-1, the J call TRBJ2-3; D gene ambiguous. Germline loops: CDR1 SGHRS, CDR2 YFSETQ. V dropped 0 bases and J dropped 0 bases, with 8 bases sitting between them. This CDR3 comprises 15 residues. This CDR3 reads CASSLVSPSTDTQYF. The CDR3 DNA follows: TGCGCCAGCAGCTTGGTCTCCCCTAGCACAGATACGCAGTATTTT.

This clone occurred once. This chain connects TRBV2 to TRBJ2-2; D not certain. The CDR3 has 14 amino acids. Germline V lookup: CDR1 SNHLY, CDR2 FYNNEI. V was trimmed by 7 bases and J by 1 base, leaving 10 bases between them. The CDR3 DNA is TGTGCCAGCACCGGTAACAGGAACACCGGGGAGCTGTTTTTT. Its protein product is CASTGNRNTGELFF.

The chain combines TRBV19 with TRBJ1-4; D remains unclear. Trimming cost V 5 bases and J 0 bases, with 4 bases left between them. The CDR3 runs 13 residues. Germline V lookup: CDR1 LNHDA, CDR2 SQIVND (reference sequence). In nucleotides, the CDR3 is TGTGCCAGTAGTGAAGCAACTAATGAAAAACTGTTTTTT. Translation: CASSEATNEKLFF.

This chain links TRBV20-1 with TRBJ2-3, with D possibly matching TRBD2 (6 bases). CDR3 length equals 14 residues. Germline V CDR1 and CDR2: DFQATT, SNEGSKA (reference sequence). Trimming shortened V by 3 bases and J by 3 bases, and 13 bases separated the two germline ends. CDR3: CSASWRVGTDTQYF. For the CDR3, the DNA is TGCAGTGCTAGTTGGAGGGTGGGTACAGATACGCAGTATTTT.

The rearrangement links TRBV30 to TRBJ2-3; D is unresolved. The germline V gene has CDR1 GTSNPN and CDR2 SVGIG (reference sequence). The CDR3 sequence is 11 residues long. V shed 0 bases and J shed 4 bases, with 2 bases lying between them. The CDR3 nucleotides read TGTGCCTGGAGTGTACCAGATACGCAGTATTTT. Translation: CAWSVPDTQYF.

The V call is TRBV4-3, the J call TRBJ1-1; D is uncertain. The V and J ends lost 0 bases and 4 bases respectively, with 12 bases between them. The germline gives CDR1 LGHNA, CDR2 YSLEER. The CDR3 covers 15 residues. The CDR3 DNA reads as TGCGCCAGCAGCCAAGATAGGAGAGAGGGCACTGAAGCTTTCTTT. Amino acids: CASSQDRREGTEAFF.

This clone came up a few times. The CDR3 sequence: CSVAWGQGGFGELFF. The DNA for the CDR3 is TGCAGCGTTGCTTGGGGACAGGGTGGTTTCGGGGAGCTGTTTTTT. J is TRBJ2-2 and V is TRBV29-1; 9 nucleotides match TRBD1. Per germline, CDR1 SQVTM and CDR2 ANQGSEA. V trimming: 4 bases; J trimming: 7 bases; junction bases outside the gene matches: 10. This CDR3 has 15 amino acids.

The V gene is TRBV6-5, the J gene TRBJ1-1; D uncertain. Germline V gene lookup returns CDR1 MNHEY and CDR2 SVGAGI. Trimming pared 4 bases from V and 7 bases from J, leaving 13 bases between. The CDR3 totals 13 residues. Here the CDR3 reads CASSSPGVLEAFF. The CDR3 coding sequence is TGTGCCAGCAGTTCCCCCGGGGTTCTTGAAGCTTTCTTT.

The chain uses TRBV4-2 and TRBJ2-3, with 7 bases identical to TRBD2. Germline CDR1 is LGHNA and CDR2 is YNFKEQ. Trimming at V came to 5 bases and at J to 2 bases, leaving 10 bases not matched to a gene. CDR3 length: 16 amino acids. DNA of the CDR3: TGTGCCAGCAGCGGCGGTCTAGCGGAGTTCACAGATACGCAGTATTTT. Its protein product is CASSGGLAEFTDTQYF.

The V gene is TRBV6-2 or TRBV6-3, the J gene TRBJ2-3, with 12 bases identical to TRBD2. J gave up 8 bases and V 6 bases, and 15 bases lay outside the gene matches. There are 17 residues in the CDR3. CDR1 and CDR2 (germline): MNHEY, SVGEGT. CDR3 nucleotides: TGTGCCAGCAGCCCCGGGACTAGCGGGCGGCCACCCCTTACGCAGTATTTT. As protein: CASSPGTSGRPPLTQYF.

This clone appeared a single time. This chain links TRBV19 with TRBJ2-1, with 10 bases matching TRBD2. The CDR3 covers 15 residues. Trimming cost V 5 bases and J 8 bases; bases outside gene matches: 9. The germline V gene has CDR1 LNHDA and CDR2 SQIVND (reference sequence). CDR3 region: CASSLRGLAFDEQFF. Written as DNA, the CDR3 is TGTGCCAGTAGTCTGAGGGGACTAGCGTTCGATGAGCAGTTCTTC.

The CDR3 protein is CASSSSGAGVRSPLHF. The CDR3 DNA reads TGTGCCAGCAGTTCCTCGGGGGCCGGGGTGAGGTCACCCCTCCACTTT. The V gene is TRBV27, the J gene TRBJ1-6; a possible D gene is TRBD1 (6 bases). The CDR3 runs 16 residues. Trimming took 4 bases from V and 10 from J, leaving 20 bases between them. The germline V gene has CDR1 MNHEY and CDR2 SMNVEV (reference sequence).

The chain joins TRBV27 to TRBJ2-1, with D possibly being TRBD2 (11 bases). This CDR3 spans 20 amino acids. Germline CDR1 MNHEY, CDR2 SMNVEV (reference sequence). V lost 5 bases and J 9 bases, leaving 35 bases between the germline ends. The CDR3 region is CASSRKPGQGTSGRRGEQFF. CDR3 DNA sequence: TGTGCCAGCAGTAGAAAGCCGGGACAGGGGACTAGCGGACGTAGGGGTGAGCAGTTCTTC.

The chain couples TRBV11-2 to TRBJ2-2; no firm D call. V was clipped by 1 base and J by 4 bases, with 7 bases between them. CDR1 SGHAT and CDR2 FQNNGV come from the germline V gene. The CDR3 runs 14 residues. The chain's CDR3 is CASSLGWGTGELFF. In DNA, the CDR3 is TGTGCCAGCAGCTTAGGGTGGGGCACCGGGGAGCTGTTTTTT.

The CDR3 loop is CASSVVTGKQDTEAFF. CDR3 nucleotides: TGTGCCAGCAGCGTCGTAACAGGGAAACAGGACACTGAAGCTTTCTTT. J is TRBJ1-1 and V is TRBV7-2, with D maybe TRBD1 (6 bases). Germline V gives CDR1 SGHTA, CDR2 FQGNSA. V lost 5 bases to trimming and J lost 3 bases, with 19 bases between them. The CDR3 loop spans 16 amino acids.

CDR3 in DNA: TGCGCCAGCAGCTTGGCCTTTATTAGCGGGAGCTCTGGCAATGAGCAGTTCTTC. Amino acid sequence: CASSLAFISGSSGNEQFF. The chain combines TRBV5-1 with TRBJ2-1, with 9 positions matching TRBD2. This CDR3 spans 18 amino acids. The V gene's germline CDR1 is SGHRS and CDR2 YFSETQ. The J segment lost 6 bases and the V segment lost 0 bases, leaving 13 bases of the junction unmatched.

The count of this clone is one. The rearrangement links TRBV7-3 to TRBJ1-1; D might be TRBD1 (5 bases). Germline CDR1 and CDR2: SGHTA and FQGTGA. CDR3 length: 16 residues. Trimming took off 5 bases at V and 4 bases at J, with 20 bases between the two ends. As DNA, the CDR3 is TGTGCCAGCAGCCCAACCAAAGACGGGGGTATCACTGAAGCTTTCTTT. Amino acid sequence: CASSPTKDGGITEAFF.

This clone was picked up one time. J is TRBJ2-2 and V is TRBV19; D ambiguous. Germline-derived CDR1 and CDR2 are LNHDA and SQIVND (reference sequence). This CDR3 is 15 amino acids long. Trimming left V 10 bases short and J 2 bases short, with 17 bases between. In nucleotides, the CDR3 is TGTGCCACCAAGAGAGAAACCTTAAACACCGGGGAGCTGTTTTTT. Its protein is CATKRETLNTGELFF.

This clone has just one count. The DNA of the CDR3 is TGTGCCAGCAGTTCCCCCGGCGAGTTTTCTGGAAACACCATATATTTT. Protein product: CASSSPGEFSGNTIYF. The rearrangement uses TRBV28 and TRBJ1-3; no clear D gene. Germline V gene lookup returns CDR1 MDHEN and CDR2 SYDVKM. The CDR3 contains 16 residues. V was trimmed by 4 bases and J by 1 base, leaving 14 bases between them.

The chain is built from TRBV7-9 and TRBJ1-4; 7 nucleotides match TRBD1. Germline CDR1 reads SEHNR; CDR2 reads FQNEAQ (reference sequence). The V gene end was trimmed by 4 bases and the J gene end by 6 bases; junction bases not matched to a gene: 11. The CDR3 runs to 16 residues. CDR3 sequence: CASSSHPGTDDEKLFF. The CDR3 nucleotides are TGTGCCAGCAGCTCCCACCCCGGGACAGACGATGAAAAACTGTTTTTT.

This clone showed up just once. The chain has TRBV4-1 and TRBJ1-2; no clear D. Per the germline V gene, CDR1 is MGHRA and CDR2 is YSYEKL. V lost 4 bases, J lost 6 bases, and 15 bases lay in between. The CDR3 has 14 amino acids. CDR3 amino acids: CASSRSLTGDGYTF. The CDR3 DNA is TGCGCCAGCAGCCGAAGTCTAACCGGGGATGGCTACACCTTC.

The chain is built from TRBV10-3 and TRBJ1-2, with D uncertain. CDR3 length: 12 residues. Germline lookup yields CDR1 ENHRY and CDR2 SYGVKD. V gave up 6 bases and J gave up 8 bases, with 13 bases separating them. The CDR3 DNA sequence: TGTGCCATCAGCGCCACCGCAGCCGGCTACACCTTC. This codes for CAISATAAGYTF.

The chain recombines TRBV6-5 with TRBJ1-5; D remains ambiguous. The CDR3 has 12 residues. V lost 6 bases, J lost 0 bases, and 3 bases lay in between. CDR1 is MNHEY, CDR2 SVGAGI, per germline. This CDR3 is CASSRSNQPQHF. DNA for the CDR3: TGTGCCAGCAGCCGTAGCAATCAGCCCCAGCATTTT.

This chain links TRBV28 with TRBJ1-1, with TRBD1 matching over 9 bases. Germline trimming cut 5 bases from V and 11 bases from J; bases unmatched to any gene: 9. The CDR3 sequence is 13 residues long. CDR1 MDHEN and CDR2 SYDVKM come from the germline V gene. The CDR3 spells CASSPNRGLSAFF. The CDR3 coding sequence is TGTGCCAGCAGTCCGAACAGGGGGCTTTCGGCTTTCTTT. Full variable domain (missing parts from reference TRBV28 and TRBJ1-1): DVKVTQSSRYLVKRTGEKVFLECVQDMDHENMFWYRQDPGLGLRLIYFSYDVKMKEKGDIPEGYSVSREKKERFSLILESASTNQTSMYLCASSPNRGLSAFFGQGTRLTVV.

V gene TRBV4-3 combines with J gene TRBJ2-6; D possibly uses TRBD1 or TRBD2 (5 bases each). Germline V gives CDR1 LGHNA, CDR2 YSLEER. Trimming removed 3 bases from V and 1 base from J, with 10 bases in between. CDR3 length equals 16 residues. CDR3 coding DNA: TGCGCCAGCAGCCATGGGGACCAGTCTGGGGCCAACGTCCTGACTTTC. Encoded protein: CASSHGDQSGANVLTF.

The gene calls are TRBV2 and TRBJ2-1; 12 bases are a match to TRBD2. The CDR3 extends over 15 amino acids. The J segment lost 7 bases and the V segment lost 4 bases, leaving 5 bases of the junction unmatched. Germline V gene data show CDR1 as SNHLY and CDR2 as FYNNEI. Here the CDR3 DNA reads TGTGCCAGCAGTGTACTAGCGGGGGGTATAAATGAGCAGTTCTTC. This encodes CASSVLAGGINEQFF.

The V call is TRBV4-1, the J call TRBJ2-1; 9 nucleotides line up with TRBD1. The CDR3 totals 16 residues. V lost 4 bases to trimming and J lost 7 bases; unmatched junction nucleotides: 11. Per the germline V gene, CDR1 is MGHRA and CDR2 is YSYEKL. CDR3 in amino acids: CASSPRGGQGGNEQFF. The CDR3 DNA follows: TGCGCCAGCAGCCCAAGAGGGGGACAGGGTGGGAATGAGCAGTTCTTC.

The V gene is TRBV27, the J gene TRBJ1-4, with 8 bases identical to TRBD1. V lost 7 bases, J lost 8 bases, and 9 bases stayed unmatched. This CDR3 contains 14 residues. CDR1 and CDR2 (germline): MNHEY, SMNVEV (reference sequence). The CDR3 sequence: CASTFQGAGEKLFF. The CDR3 DNA reads as TGTGCCAGCACCTTTCAGGGGGCCGGAGAAAAACTGTTTTTT.